A single sample gave rise to the 21 T cell receptor beta chains below, sequenced in a study of cytomegalovirus exposure and HLA in healthy donors. The assay was immunoSEQ multiplex PCR, and TCRdb's table has in-frame clones only and misses some. The sample records about 110,000 clones, 95% being singletons. The sequencing sample was made of PBMCs. The source of these receptors is a woman aged 18-30 years in good health and CMV-seronegative.

This clone showed up just once. This rearrangement joins TRBV4-2 to TRBJ1-1; tentatively, D is TRBD1 (6 bases). The germline V gene encodes CDR1 LGHNA and CDR2 YNFKEQ. The CDR3 covers 15 residues. V was cut by 0 bases and J by 6 bases, with 14 bases left in between. CDR3 bases: TGTGCCAGCAGCCAAGACGAAGCGGGGGCGTCTGAAGCTTTCTTT. Translated: CASSQDEAGASEAFF.

This chain uses TRBV19 with TRBJ2-7; a weak D match, TRBD2 (6 bases). The CDR3 covers 13 residues. Trimming left V 9 bases short and J 0 bases short, with 12 bases between. Germline CDR1 reads LNHDA; CDR2 reads SQIVND (reference sequence). The DNA for the CDR3 is TGTGCCAGCCGCGGGGAGAACTCCTACGAGCAGTACTTC. Translation: CASRGENSYEQYF.

The chain has TRBV7-2 and TRBJ2-7; possible D gene TRBD2, 7 bases. The ends were cut back, 1 base at V and 1 base at J, with 14 bases in the middle. This CDR3 spans 16 amino acids. Germline CDR1 reads SGHTA; CDR2 reads FQGNSA. As DNA, the CDR3 is TGTGCCAGCAGCTTAGGTGTGGGGGGGCCTTCCTACGAGCAGTACTTC. Protein product: CASSLGVGGPSYEQYF.

V usage is TRBV6-5 and J usage is TRBJ1-2; the D is unclear. The CDR3 is made up of 13 amino acids. Germline V gives CDR1 MNHEY, CDR2 SVGAGI. Deletions cut 6 bases from V and 9 bases from J, with 17 bases between. CDR3 DNA: TGTGCCAGCAGGGATCAGCCCCGAGGGAGCTACACCTTC. It is translated as CASRDQPRGSYTF.

This chain uses TRBV7-8 with TRBJ2-1, with a tentative D call TRBD2 (7 bases). This CDR3 region has 15 residues. The V end lost 2 bases, the J end lost 10 bases, and 18 bases lay between the germline ends. The germline gives CDR1 SGHVS, CDR2 FQNEAQ. Here the CDR3 reads CASSLRGGGTGEQFF. The CDR3 nucleotides read TGTGCCAGCAGCTTAAGGGGCGGGGGCACTGGGGAGCAGTTCTTC.

The chain has TRBV7-3 and TRBJ2-3, with D possibly TRBD1 on 6 matching bases. The germline V gene encodes CDR1 SGHTA and CDR2 FQGTGA. Trimming took 5 bases from V and 2 from J, leaving 11 bases between them. This CDR3 comprises 14 residues. CDR3: CASSQDRYTDTQYF. In DNA, the CDR3 is TGTGCCAGCAGCCAAGACAGGTACACAGATACGCAGTATTTT.

This clone was recorded only once. V is TRBV7-2 and J is TRBJ1-1; 7 bases are shared with TRBD1. CDR1 is SGHTA, CDR2 FQGNSA, per germline. This CDR3 is 14 amino acids long. V lost 5 bases and J lost 5; bases outside the gene matches: 8. The CDR3 sequence: CASSGYRGGTEAFF. CDR3 nucleotide sequence: TGTGCCAGCAGCGGATACAGGGGTGGGACTGAAGCTTTCTTT.

V usage is TRBV6-5 and J usage is TRBJ2-3, with TRBD2 matching over 8 bases. V dropped 0 bases and J dropped 3; count of bases not matched to a gene: 2. Germline CDR1 and CDR2: MNHEY and SVGAGI. The CDR3 extends over 15 amino acids. The CDR3 bases are TGTGCCAGCAGTTACTCTCCGGGGGGGACAGATACGCAGTATTTT. Its translation: CASSYSPGGTDTQYF.

The rearrangement uses TRBV28 and TRBJ2-2, with 7 positions matching TRBD1. Trimming took 6 bases from V and 0 from J; bases not matched to a gene: 10. CDR1 and CDR2 from the germline V gene are MDHEN and SYDVKM. The CDR3 sequence is 17 residues long. The CDR3: CASSPTGVAANTGELFF. CDR3 in DNA: TGTGCCAGCAGCCCTACAGGGGTGGCGGCGAACACCGGGGAGCTGTTTTTT. The full variable domain, in which reference TRBV28 and TRBJ2-2 provide the parts outside the CDR3, is DVKVTQSSRYLVKRTGEKVFLECVQDMDHENMFWYRQDPGLGLRLIYFSYDVKMKEKGDIPEGYSVSREKKERFSLILESASTNQTSMYLCASSPTGVAANTGELFFGEGSRLTVL.

This chain links TRBV5-8 with TRBJ1-2, with 7 bases matching TRBD1. The CDR3 has 15 residues. The junction had 9 bases not matched to a gene; V was cut back by 5 bases and J by 2 bases. CDR1 is SGHTS and CDR2 is YDEGEE in the germline V gene. CDR3 nucleotide sequence: TGTGCCAGCAGTATTGGGTACAGGGGCAACTATGGCTACACCTTC. Protein product: CASSIGYRGNYGYTF.

The chain couples TRBV15 to TRBJ2-3; a possible D gene is TRBD1 (5 bases). V was cut by 3 bases and J by 2 bases, with 9 bases left in between. In germline, CDR1 is LNHNV, CDR2 YYDKDF (reference sequence). The CDR3 runs 14 residues. CDR3 DNA: TGTGCCACCAGCAGGGACACCGCCACAGATACGCAGTATTTT. As protein: CATSRDTATDTQYF. Combining the CDR3 with reference TRBV15 and TRBJ2-3 gives the whole variable domain DAMVIQNPRYQVTQFGKPVTLSCSQTLNHNVMYWYQQKSSQAPKLLFHYYDKDFNNEADTPDNFQSRRPNTSFCFLDIRSPGLGDTAMYLCATSRDTATDTQYFGPGTRLTVL.

The V gene is TRBV30, the J gene TRBJ2-1; D uncertain. V gave up 2 bases and J gave up 6 bases, with 8 bases separating them. This CDR3 is built from 12 residues. Germline-derived CDR1 and CDR2 are GTSNPN and SVGIG (reference sequence). CDR3 DNA: TGTGCCTGGAGTTCTGGGCCCAATGAGCAGTTCTTC. This gives the protein CAWSSGPNEQFF.

The CDR3 DNA reads TGCGCCAGCAGCTTGGGAGGGGGCTCGGACATTCAGTACTTC. Translating it yields CASSLGGGSDIQYF. The chain links TRBV5-1 to TRBJ2-4; 7 bases fit TRBD1. The V segment lost 0 bases and the J segment 8 bases; nucleotides outside the gene matches: 5. Germline V gene data show CDR1 as SGHRS and CDR2 as YFSETQ. The CDR3 has 14 amino acids.

The V and J genes are TRBV7-2 and TRBJ2-3; TRBD2 matches at 7 bases. The CDR3 covers 14 residues. The germline V gene has CDR1 SGHTA and CDR2 FQGNSA. The junction had 2 bases not matched to a gene; V was cut back by 5 bases and J by 0 bases. In DNA form, the CDR3 reads TGTGCCAGCAGCCCGGGGGGAAGCACAGATACGCAGTATTTT. Amino acid sequence: CASSPGGSTDTQYF.

V is TRBV6-9 and J is TRBJ2-7; 12 bases are a match to TRBD2. Germline V lookup: CDR1 MNHGY, CDR2 SVAAGI. The CDR3 is 15 residues long. Trimming at V came to 8 bases and at J to 6 bases, leaving 11 bases not matched to a gene. CDR3 coding DNA: TGTGCCAGCGGGCCGACTAGCGGGGGCCCTGGCGAGCAGTACTTC. It yields the protein CASGPTSGGPGEQYF.

The chain employs TRBV6-5 and TRBJ1-6; D may be TRBD1 (5 bases). The CDR3 loop spans 15 amino acids. Trimming left V 0 bases short and J 7 bases short, with 10 bases between. Germline V gene sequence: CDR1 MNHEY, CDR2 SVGAGI. The CDR3 here is CASSYSRDWNSPLHF. The CDR3 DNA is TGTGCCAGCAGTTACTCGAGGGACTGGAATTCACCCCTCCACTTT.

The chain has TRBV29-1 and TRBJ1-2, with TRBD1 identical over 9 bases. The CDR3 runs 15 residues. Trimming removed 7 bases from V and 0 bases from J; junction bases left unmatched: 9. From germline, CDR1 is SQVTM and CDR2 ANQGSEA. The CDR3 spells CSGTTQGAPNYGYTF. DNA of the CDR3: TGCAGCGGGACAACACAGGGGGCACCTAACTATGGCTACACCTTC.

The chain is built from TRBV5-1 and TRBJ1-1, with 7 bases aligning to TRBD1. V lost 3 bases to trimming and J lost 0 bases; unmatched junction nucleotides: 5. Germline CDR1 is SGHRS and CDR2 is YFSETQ. The CDR3 extends over 15 amino acids. DNA for the CDR3: TGCGCCAGCAGCTCGTGGACAGGTTTGAACACTGAAGCTTTCTTT. As protein: CASSSWTGLNTEAFF.

The sample holds one count of this clone. The CDR3 reads CASSYSRQGVSYEQYF. The CDR3 DNA follows: TGTGCCAGCAGTTACTCGAGACAGGGGGTCTCCTACGAGCAGTACTTC. The chain recombines TRBV6-6 with TRBJ2-7, with 9 bases aligning to TRBD1. Trimming cost V 0 bases and J 0 bases; bases outside gene matches: 3. The germline V gene encodes CDR1 MNHNY and CDR2 SVGAGI (reference sequence). The CDR3 totals 16 residues.

The V call is TRBV19, the J call TRBJ2-7; 8 nucleotides match TRBD1. CDR1 is LNHDA, CDR2 SQIVND, per germline (reference sequence). The J segment lost 2 bases and the V segment lost 6 bases, leaving 0 bases of the junction unmatched. This CDR3 spans 12 amino acids. The CDR3 region is CASRDRAYEQYF. In DNA, the CDR3 is TGTGCCAGTAGGGACAGGGCCTACGAGCAGTACTTC.

J is TRBJ2-5 and V is TRBV5-1; D is unclear. This CDR3 region has 15 residues. Trimming left V 0 bases short and J 5 bases short, with 14 bases between. The germline CDR1 and CDR2 sequences are SGHRS and YFSETQ. CDR3 sequence: CASSLEYVGSETQYF. The CDR3 DNA is TGCGCCAGCAGCTTGGAGTACGTCGGTTCGGAGACCCAGTACTTC.